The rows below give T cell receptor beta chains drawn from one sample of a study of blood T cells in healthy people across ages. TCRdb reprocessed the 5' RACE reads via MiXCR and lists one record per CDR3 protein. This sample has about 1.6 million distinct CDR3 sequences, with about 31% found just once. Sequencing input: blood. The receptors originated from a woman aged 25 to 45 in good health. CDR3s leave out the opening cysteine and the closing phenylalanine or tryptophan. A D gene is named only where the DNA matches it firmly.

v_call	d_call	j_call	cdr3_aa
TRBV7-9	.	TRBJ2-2	ASSLSSRTSSRVTGELF
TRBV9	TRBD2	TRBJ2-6	ASTGLGSGANVLT
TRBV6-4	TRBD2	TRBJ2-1	ASSDTSGSYNEQF
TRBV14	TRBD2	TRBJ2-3	ASSHVAGRRTDTQY
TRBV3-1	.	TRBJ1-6	ASSQDPPRTGSPLH
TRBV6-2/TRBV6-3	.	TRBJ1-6	ASSLMEPGHHNSPLH
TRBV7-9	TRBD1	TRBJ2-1	ACSFQGVNEQF
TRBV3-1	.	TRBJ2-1	ASSLPGDVNEQF
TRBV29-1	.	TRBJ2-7	SVADTSYEQY
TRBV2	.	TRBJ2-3	ASSGGSKTPSTDTQY
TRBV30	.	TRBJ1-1	AWTTTGTMNTEAF
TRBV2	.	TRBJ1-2	ASRTSDNYGYT
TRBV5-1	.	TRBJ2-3	ASSFQDRRTDTQY
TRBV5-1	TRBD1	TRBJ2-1	ASSGDRGRNEQF
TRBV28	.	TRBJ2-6	ASSSPVLSGANVLT
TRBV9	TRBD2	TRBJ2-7	ASSVGPSGPVEQY
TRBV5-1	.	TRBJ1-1	ASSLAESNYRAF
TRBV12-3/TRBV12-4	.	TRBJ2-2	ASSPEPRANTGELF
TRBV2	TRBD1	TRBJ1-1	ASRGQGLNTEAF
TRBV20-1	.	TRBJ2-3	SASPNPLDTQY
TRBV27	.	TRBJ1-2	ASSYLGAFRNGYT